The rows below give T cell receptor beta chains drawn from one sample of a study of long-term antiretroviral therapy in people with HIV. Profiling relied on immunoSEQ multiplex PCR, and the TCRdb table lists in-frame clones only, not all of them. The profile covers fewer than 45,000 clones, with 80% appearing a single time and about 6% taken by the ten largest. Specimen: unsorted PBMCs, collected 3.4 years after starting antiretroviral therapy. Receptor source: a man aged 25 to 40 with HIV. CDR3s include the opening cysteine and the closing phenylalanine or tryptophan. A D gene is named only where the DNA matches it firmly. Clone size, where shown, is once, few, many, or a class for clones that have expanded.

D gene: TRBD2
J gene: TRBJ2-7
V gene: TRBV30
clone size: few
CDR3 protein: CAWSNSGSEQYF
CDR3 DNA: TGTGCCTGGAGTAATAGCGGGAGCGAGCAGTACTTC

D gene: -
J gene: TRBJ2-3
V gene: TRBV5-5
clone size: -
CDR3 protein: CASSSTGYTDTQYF
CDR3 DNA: TGTGCCAGCAGCTCGACAGGCTACACAGATACGCAGTATTTT

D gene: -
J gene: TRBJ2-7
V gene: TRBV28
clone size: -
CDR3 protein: CASSLFGGEQYF
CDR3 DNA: TGTGCCAGCAGTTTATTTGGGGGCGAGCAGTACTTC

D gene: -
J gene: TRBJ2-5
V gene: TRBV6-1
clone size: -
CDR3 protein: CASSDDSPSETQYF
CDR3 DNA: TGTGCCAGCAGTGACGACTCTCCGTCGGAGACCCAGTACTTC

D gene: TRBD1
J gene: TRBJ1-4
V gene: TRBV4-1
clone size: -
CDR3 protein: CASSQSRDRVRDPHEKLFF
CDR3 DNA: TGCGCCAGCAGCCAGAGCCGGGACAGGGTTCGGGATCCTCACGAAAAACTGTTTTTT

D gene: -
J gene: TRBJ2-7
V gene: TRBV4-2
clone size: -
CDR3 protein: CASSQVGASDYEQYF
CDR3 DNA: TGTGCCAGCAGCCAAGTCGGGGCGTCAGACTACGAGCAGTACTTC

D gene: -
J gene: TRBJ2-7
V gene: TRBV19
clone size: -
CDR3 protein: CASSINRDGTRQYF
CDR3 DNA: TGTGCCAGTAGTATAAACCGGGACGGTACGCGGCAGTACTTC

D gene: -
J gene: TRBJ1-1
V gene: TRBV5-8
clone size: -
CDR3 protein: CASSLGPLNTEAFF
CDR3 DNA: TGTGCCAGCAGCCTCGGGCCCTTGAACACTGAAGCTTTCTTT

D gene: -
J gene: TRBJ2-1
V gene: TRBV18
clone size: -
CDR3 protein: CASSPAEIFYNEQFF
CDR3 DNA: TGTGCCAGCTCACCGGCGGAAATCTTCTACAATGAGCAGTTCTTC

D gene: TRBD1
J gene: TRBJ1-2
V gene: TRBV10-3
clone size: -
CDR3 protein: CAISAPDRGLYGYTF
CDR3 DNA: TGTGCCATCAGTGCCCCGGACAGGGGGCTCTATGGCTACACCTTC

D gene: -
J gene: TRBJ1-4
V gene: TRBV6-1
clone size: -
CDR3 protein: CASSRTEGEKLFF
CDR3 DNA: TGTGCCAGCAGTAGGACAGAAGGGGAAAAACTGTTTTTT

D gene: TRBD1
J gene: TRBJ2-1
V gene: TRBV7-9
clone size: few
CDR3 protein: CASSLGGQSGNEQFF
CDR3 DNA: TGTGCCAGCAGCTTAGGGGGACAGTCAGGCAATGAGCAGTTCTTC

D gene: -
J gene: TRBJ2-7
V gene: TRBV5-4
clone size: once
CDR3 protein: CASSLAGLGNEQYF
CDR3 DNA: TGTGCCAGCAGCTTGGCAGGGCTAGGGAACGAGCAGTACTTC

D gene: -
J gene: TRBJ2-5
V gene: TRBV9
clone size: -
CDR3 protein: CASSVRGRGETQYF
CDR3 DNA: TGTGCCAGCAGCGTAAGGGGAAGGGGAGAGACCCAGTACTTC

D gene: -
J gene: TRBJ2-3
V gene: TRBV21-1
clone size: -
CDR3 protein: CASSRDGTCTDTQYF
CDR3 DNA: TGTGCCAGCAGCAGGGACGGGACTTGCACAGATACGCAGTATTTT

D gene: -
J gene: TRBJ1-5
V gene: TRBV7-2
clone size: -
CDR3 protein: CASSISAGGNQPQHF
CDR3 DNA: TGTGCCAGCAGCATAAGCGCAGGGGGCAATCAGCCCCAGCATTTT

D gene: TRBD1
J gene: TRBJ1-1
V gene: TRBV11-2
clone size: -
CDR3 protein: CASSFWAGGGTEAFF
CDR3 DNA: TGTGCCAGCAGCTTTTGGGCAGGGGGAGGCACTGAAGCTTTCTTT

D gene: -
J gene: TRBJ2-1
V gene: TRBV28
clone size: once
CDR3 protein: CASSFLRDRVQFF
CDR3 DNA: TGTGCCAGCAGTTTTCTCCGGGATCGTGTGCAGTTCTTC

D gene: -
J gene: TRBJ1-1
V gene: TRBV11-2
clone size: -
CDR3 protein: CASSLGQKNTEAFF
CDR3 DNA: TGTGCCAGCAGCTTAGGGCAGAAGAACACTGAAGCTTTCTTT

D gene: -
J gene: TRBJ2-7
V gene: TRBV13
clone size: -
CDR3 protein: CATGKGSYEQYF
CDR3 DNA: TGTGCCACTGGGAAGGGCTCCTACGAGCAGTACTTC

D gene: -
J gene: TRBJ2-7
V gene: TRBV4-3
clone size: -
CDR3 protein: CASSQDRSDSYEQYF
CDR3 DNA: TGCGCCAGCAGCCAAGATCGTTCGGATTCCTACGAGCAGTACTTC

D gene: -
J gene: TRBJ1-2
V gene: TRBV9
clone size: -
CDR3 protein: CASSVDAGLTFYGYTF
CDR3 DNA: TGTGCCAGCAGCGTAGACGCAGGACTCACCTTCTATGGCTACACCTTC

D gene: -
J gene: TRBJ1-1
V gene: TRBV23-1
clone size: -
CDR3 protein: CASSQWGLPITNTEAFF
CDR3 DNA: TGCGCCAGCAGTCAATGGGGGTTGCCGATTACGAACACTGAAGCTTTCTTT

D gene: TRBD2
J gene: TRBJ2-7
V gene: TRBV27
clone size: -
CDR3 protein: CASSPRTSGTYEQYF
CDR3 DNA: TGTGCCAGCAGTCCCCGGACTAGCGGGACCTACGAGCAGTACTTC

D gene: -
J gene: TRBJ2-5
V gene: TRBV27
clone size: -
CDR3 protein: CASSLYREETQYF
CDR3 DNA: TGTGCCAGCAGTTTATATCGCGAAGAGACCCAGTACTTC

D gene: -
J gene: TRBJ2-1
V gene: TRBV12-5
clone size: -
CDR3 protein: CASGLVPTSGGRYEQFF
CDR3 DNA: TGTGCTAGTGGTTTGGTACCGACGTCTGGGGGGAGATATGAGCAGTTCTTC

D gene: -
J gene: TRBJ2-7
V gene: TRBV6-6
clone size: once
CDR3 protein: CASRIPGQNYEQYF
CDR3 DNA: TGTGCCAGCAGAATCCCGGGACAAAACTACGAGCAGTACTTC

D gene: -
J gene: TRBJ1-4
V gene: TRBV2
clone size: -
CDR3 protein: CASGNGEKLFF
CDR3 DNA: TGTGCCAGCGGAAACGGGGAAAAACTGTTTTTT

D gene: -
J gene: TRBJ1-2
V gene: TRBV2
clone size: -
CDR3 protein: CASGLLDYGYTF
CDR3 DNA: TGTGCCAGCGGGCTTTTAGACTATGGCTACACCTTC

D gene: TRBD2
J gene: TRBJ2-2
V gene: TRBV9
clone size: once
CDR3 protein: CASSLTSGSNTGELFF
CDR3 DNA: TGTGCCAGCAGCCTAACTAGCGGCTCGAACACCGGGGAGCTGTTTTTT

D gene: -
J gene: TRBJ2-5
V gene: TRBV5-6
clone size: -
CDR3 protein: CASSFLGQGQETQYF
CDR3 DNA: TGTGCCAGCAGCTTCTTAGGGCAGGGACAAGAGACCCAGTACTTC

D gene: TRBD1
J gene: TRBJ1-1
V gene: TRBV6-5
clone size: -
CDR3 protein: CASSYSIRGFGEAFF
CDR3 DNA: TGTGCCAGCAGTTACTCGATCAGGGGGTTTGGGGAAGCTTTCTTT

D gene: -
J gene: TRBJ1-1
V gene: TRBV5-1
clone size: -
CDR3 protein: CASSQTGDTEAFF
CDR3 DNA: TGCGCCAGCAGCCAGACAGGAGACACTGAAGCTTTCTTT

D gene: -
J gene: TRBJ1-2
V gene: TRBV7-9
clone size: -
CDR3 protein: CASEGRGNYGYTF
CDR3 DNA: TGTGCCAGTGAGGGACGAGGGAACTATGGCTACACCTTC

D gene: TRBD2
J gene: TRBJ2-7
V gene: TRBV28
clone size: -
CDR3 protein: CASSLRGSPGGEQYF
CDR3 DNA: TGTGCCAGCAGTTTAAGGGGCAGCCCCGGGGGGGAGCAGTACTTC

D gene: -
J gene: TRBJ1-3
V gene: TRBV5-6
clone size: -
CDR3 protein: CASRPGLFSGNTIYF
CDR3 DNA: TGTGCCAGCAGACCGGGACTGTTCTCTGGAAACACCATATATTTT

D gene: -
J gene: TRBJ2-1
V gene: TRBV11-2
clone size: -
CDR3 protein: CASSYYRDPQYNEQFF
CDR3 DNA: TGTGCCAGCAGCTATTACAGGGACCCCCAATACAATGAGCAGTTCTTC

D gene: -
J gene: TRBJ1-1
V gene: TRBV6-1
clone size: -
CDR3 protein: CASSVGTENTEAFF
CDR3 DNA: TGTGCCAGCAGTGTAGGGACGGAGAACACTGAAGCTTTCTTT

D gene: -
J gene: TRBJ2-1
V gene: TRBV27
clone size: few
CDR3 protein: CASSSGAEQFF
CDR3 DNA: TGTGCCAGCAGTTCCGGGGCTGAGCAGTTCTTC

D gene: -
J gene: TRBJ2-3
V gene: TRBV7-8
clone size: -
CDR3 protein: CASSLAGGPTDTQYF
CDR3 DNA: TGTGCCAGCAGCTTAGCCGGGGGACCCACAGATACGCAGTATTTT

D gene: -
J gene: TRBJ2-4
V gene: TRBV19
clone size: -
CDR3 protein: CASSIDVKNIQYF
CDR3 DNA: TGTGCCAGTAGTATAGATGTCAAAAACATTCAGTACTTC

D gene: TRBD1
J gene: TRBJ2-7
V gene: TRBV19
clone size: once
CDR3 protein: CASTPTGGPYEQYF
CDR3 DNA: TGTGCCAGTACCCCGACAGGGGGACCCTACGAGCAGTACTTC

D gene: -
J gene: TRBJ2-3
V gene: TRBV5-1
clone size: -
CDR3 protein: CASSLRTGSTDTQYF
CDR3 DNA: TGCGCCAGCAGCTTACGGACTGGGTCCACAGATACGCAGTATTTT

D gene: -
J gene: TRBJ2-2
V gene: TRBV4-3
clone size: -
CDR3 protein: CASSQVGGTGELFF
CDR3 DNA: TGCGCCAGCAGCCAGGTCGGTGGGACCGGGGAGCTGTTTTTT

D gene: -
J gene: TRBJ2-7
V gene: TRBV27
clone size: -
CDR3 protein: CASSLSIGGSYEQYF
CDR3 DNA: TGTGCCAGCAGTTTATCGATTGGGGGATCCTACGAGCAGTACTTC

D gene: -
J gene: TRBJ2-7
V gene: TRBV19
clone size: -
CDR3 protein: CASSMVGTGLYEQYF
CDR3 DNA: TGTGCCAGTAGTATGGTTGGAACAGGGTTGTACGAGCAGTACTTC

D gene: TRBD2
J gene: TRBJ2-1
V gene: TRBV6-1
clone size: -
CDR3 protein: CASTPQRSGKNEQFF
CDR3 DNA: TGTGCCAGCACCCCACAACGTAGCGGGAAGAATGAGCAGTTCTTC

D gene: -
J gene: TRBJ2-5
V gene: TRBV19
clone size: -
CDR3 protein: CATGSRQRVGETQYF
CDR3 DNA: TGTGCCACCGGTTCCAGGCAAAGGGTCGGGGAGACCCAGTACTTC